The 8 T cell receptor beta chains in this list originate from one sample, sequenced in a study of response to subunit inactivated influenza vaccine. TCRdb recomputed calls from the RT-PCR reads with MiXCR, one row per CDR3 protein. The data hold about 780,000 distinct CDR3 sequences, with 18% observed a single time. This specimen consisted of PBMCs from blood, obtained more than 4 days after vaccination. Receptor source: a man aged 45-65 years who received an inactivated influenza vaccine.

In this sample, this clonotype turned up a few times. The rearrangement uses TRBV7-2 and TRBJ2-7; 12 bases agree with TRBD1. Germline CDR1 is SGHTA and CDR2 is FQGNSA. V shed 2 bases, J shed 6 bases, and the junction held 5 bases outside the gene matches. The CDR3 has 15 residues. The CDR3 spells CASSLTGTGGSEQYF. DNA for the CDR3: TGTGCCAGCAGCTTAACCGGGACAGGGGGCTCCGAGCAGTACTTC.

As for this clonotype: A read error may explain this, as a much larger clone is one base away. The V and J genes are TRBV7-2 and TRBJ2-3; D is unclear. The CDR3 spans 13 residues. The germline CDR1 and CDR2 sequences are SGHTA and FQGNSA. DNA for the CDR3: TGTGCCAGCAGCATCCCGGGCACAGATATGCAGTATTTT. Its protein is CASSIPGTDMQYF.

The V gene is TRBV20-1, the J gene TRBJ2-7; D is possibly TRBD2 (6 bases). The V and J ends lost 5 bases and 3 bases respectively, with 26 bases between them. The CDR3 length is 17 residues. Germline V gene lookup returns CDR1 DFQATT and CDR2 SNEGSKA (reference sequence). This CDR3 reads CSARTTEGRRPLYEQYF. The CDR3 DNA is TGCAGTGCTCGAACTACGGAGGGGCGGCGACCCCTCTACGAGCAGTACTTC.

This sequence joins TRBV12-3 or TRBV12-4 and TRBJ2-7; 9 bases are shared with TRBD2. Trimming cost V 0 bases and J 2 bases; bases outside gene matches: 14. The CDR3 runs 19 residues. CDR3 DNA: TGTGCCAGCAGTTTAGCGATGATAGCGGGGGTATACAGGGCCTACGAGCAGTACTTC. It translates to CASSLAMIAGVYRAYEQYF.

This clonotype was picked up a small number of times. This CDR3 reads CASSRLVRVPTDTQYF. The CDR3 coding sequence is TGTGCCAGCAGCCGATTGGTCAGGGTCCCCACAGATACGCAGTATTTT. The gene calls are TRBV5-6 and TRBJ2-3; D is perhaps TRBD1 (5 bases). The CDR3 has 16 residues. Germline V gene lookup returns CDR1 SGHDT and CDR2 YYEEEE. The V end lost 4 bases, the J end lost 2 bases, and 17 bases lay between the germline ends.

This clonotype was recorded a few times. The chain combines TRBV6-1 with TRBJ1-5; the D is unclear. Germline loops: CDR1 MNHNS, CDR2 SASEGT. The V end was cut by 6 bases, the J end by 7 bases, with 16 bases between. This CDR3 is built from 14 residues. CDR3 bases: TGTGCCAGCAGGGCGAGAGTTCCTGACCAGCCCCAGCATTTT. Its translation is CASRARVPDQPQHF.

There are a few counts of this clonotype. The V call is TRBV27, the J call TRBJ1-4; tentative D call: TRBD1 (5 bases). Germline CDR1 reads MNHEY; CDR2 reads SMNVEV (reference sequence). Deletions cut 5 bases from V and 6 bases from J, with 16 bases between. This CDR3 region has 15 residues. The CDR3 DNA is TGTGCCAGCAGTGCCTACCCAGGGAGTCATGAAAAACTGTTTTTT. Protein: CASSAYPGSHEKLFF.

This rearrangement joins TRBV4-3 to TRBJ2-1; 13 bases map to TRBD2. J gave up 5 bases and V 1 base, and 11 bases lay outside the gene matches. The length of the CDR3 is 19 residues. The V gene's germline CDR1 is LGHNA and CDR2 YSLEER. CDR3 in amino acids: CASSQAPHGTSGADNEQFF. CDR3 DNA sequence: TGCGCCAGCAGCCAAGCTCCTCACGGGACTAGCGGGGCCGACAATGAGCAGTTCTTC.